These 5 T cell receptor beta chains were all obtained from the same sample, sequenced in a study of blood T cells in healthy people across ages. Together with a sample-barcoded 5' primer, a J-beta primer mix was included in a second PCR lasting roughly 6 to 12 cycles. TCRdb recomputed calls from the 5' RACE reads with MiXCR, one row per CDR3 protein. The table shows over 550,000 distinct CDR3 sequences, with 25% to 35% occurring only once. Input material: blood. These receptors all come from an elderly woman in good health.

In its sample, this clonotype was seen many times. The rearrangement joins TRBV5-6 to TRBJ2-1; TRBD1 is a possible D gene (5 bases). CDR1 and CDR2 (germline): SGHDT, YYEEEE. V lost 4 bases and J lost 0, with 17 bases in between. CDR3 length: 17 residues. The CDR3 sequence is CASSPQLTENSYNEQFF. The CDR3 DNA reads TGTGCCAGCAGCCCGCAATTGACAGAAAACTCCTACAATGAGCAGTTCTTC.

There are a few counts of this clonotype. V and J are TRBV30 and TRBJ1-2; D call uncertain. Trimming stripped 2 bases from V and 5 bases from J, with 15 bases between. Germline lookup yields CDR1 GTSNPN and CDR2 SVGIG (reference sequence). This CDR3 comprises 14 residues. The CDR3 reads CAWSWTAVTYGYTF. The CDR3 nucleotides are TGTGCCTGGAGTTGGACGGCCGTTACTTATGGCTACACCTTC.

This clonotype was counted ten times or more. The CDR3 sequence is CSARSDRAYEQYF. CDR3 nucleotides: TGCAGTGCTAGATCAGACAGAGCCTACGAGCAGTACTTC. The rearrangement uses TRBV20-1 and TRBJ2-7, with D possibly matching TRBD1 (5 bases). V dropped 2 bases and J dropped 2 bases, with 10 bases sitting between them. Germline CDR1 DFQATT, CDR2 SNEGSKA (reference sequence). This CDR3 has 13 amino acids.

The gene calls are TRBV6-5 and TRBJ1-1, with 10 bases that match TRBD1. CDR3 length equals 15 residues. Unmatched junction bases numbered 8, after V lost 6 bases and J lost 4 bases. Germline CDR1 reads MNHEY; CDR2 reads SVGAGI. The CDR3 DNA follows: TGTGCCAGCAGCATGGGACAGGGGACCACCACTGAAGCTTTCTTT. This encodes CASSMGQGTTTEAFF.

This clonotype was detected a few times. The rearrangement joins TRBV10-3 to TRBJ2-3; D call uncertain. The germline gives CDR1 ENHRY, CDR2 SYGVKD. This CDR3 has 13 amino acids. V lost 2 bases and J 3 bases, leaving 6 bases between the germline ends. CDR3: CAISEPLTDTQYF. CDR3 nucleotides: TGTGCCATCAGTGAGCCACTGACAGATACGCAGTATTTT.